A selection of T cell receptor beta chains follows, all from one sample in a study of blood T cells in healthy people across ages. TCRdb redid the calling of the 5' RACE reads with MiXCR, one entry per CDR3 protein. The sample has some 900,000 distinct CDR3 sequences, about 48% seen once. The specimen sequenced was blood. All receptors derive from a young man in good health. Each CDR3 is given with its conserved first and last residue. D genes are given only for firm matches. A row's size may be missing; if present it is once, few, many or a size class.

>.|TRBV28|.|TRBJ1-6
TGTGCCAGCAGTCGAGGGGTCTCCTATAATTCACCCCTCCACTTT
CASSRGVSYNSPLHF
>.|TRBV20-1|.|TRBJ1-5
TGCAGTGCTAGCACCAGGGGTATCGGCAATCAGCCCCAGCATTTT
CSASTRGIGNQPQHF
>.|TRBV7-9|TRBD1|TRBJ1-4
TGTGCCAGCAGCCCTGCAGGGGGCGAAAAACTGTTTTTT
CASSPAGGEKLFF
>.|TRBV29-1|.|TRBJ1-1
TGCAGCTTAAAGAAAAGGGGCACTGAAGCTTTCTTT
CSLKKRGTEAFF
>.|TRBV29-1|.|TRBJ2-2
TGCAGCGTTGAGGGGACAACGAACACCGGGGAGCTGTTTTTT
CSVEGTTNTGELFF
>.|TRBV9|.|TRBJ1-2
TGTGCCAGCAGCGTGGGGATAGCTTGGAACTATGGCTACACCTTC
CASSVGIAWNYGYTF
>.|TRBV29-1|.|TRBJ1-5
TGCAGCGTGGAAGGACAGCTCAATCAGCCCCAGCATTTT
CSVEGQLNQPQHF
>.|TRBV20-1|.|TRBJ2-1
TGCAGTGCTCTCGGGCCCCCTCCGCGCTTCTACAATGAGCAGTTCTTC
CSALGPPPRFYNEQFF
>.|TRBV7-6|.|TRBJ2-2
TGTGCCAGCAGCTTGGGGGTCAGGAGGCCCGGGGAGCTGTTTTTT
CASSLGVRRPGELFF
>.|TRBV29-1|.|TRBJ1-6
TGCAGCGTTGGAGTGACAGAGGGTTCACCCCTCCACTTT
CSVGVTEGSPLHF
>.|TRBV14|.|TRBJ2-7
TGTGCCAGCAGCCAACGGGTTCCATACGAGCAGTACTTC
CASSQRVPYEQYF
>.|TRBV10-3|.|TRBJ1-1
TGTGCCACCTGGTTTGACGGCGAATCCACCGAAGCTTTCTTT
CATWFDGESTEAFF
>few|TRBV29-1|.|TRBJ1-1
TGCAGCGTTGAAGGTTTGGGGAGAACTGAAGCTTTCTTT
CSVEGLGRTEAFF
>.|TRBV15|.|TRBJ2-7
TGTGCCACCAGCAGAGATAAGTCAGACAAGTTCTACGAGCAGTACTTC
CATSRDKSDKFYEQYF
>.|TRBV5-1|TRBD1|TRBJ1-1
TGCGCCAGCAGCTTGGGGACAGGGGGCGATGGCACTGAAGCTTTCTTT
CASSLGTGGDGTEAFF
>.|TRBV7-2|TRBD1|TRBJ2-3
TGTGCCAGCAGCTTACGGGGACAGCGCACAGATACGCAGTATTTT
CASSLRGQRTDTQYF
>few|TRBV6-2/TRBV6-3|.|TRBJ2-5
TGTGCCAGCAGTTTAGGGACAATTGAAGAGACCCAGTACTTC
CASSLGTIEETQYF
>once|TRBV29-1|TRBD1|TRBJ2-7
TGCAGCGTGTCCGGGACAGGAGATTCCTACGAGCAGTACTTC
CSVSGTGDSYEQYF
>.|TRBV5-5|TRBD2|TRBJ2-4
TGTGCCAGCAGCCCCGAAGTGCGGGAGACCAAAAACATTCAGTACTTC
CASSPEVRETKNIQYF
>.|TRBV10-3|.|TRBJ1-6
TGTGCCATCAGTGAGTCGACACGTCATTCACCCCTCCACTTT
CAISESTRHSPLHF
>.|TRBV10-3|TRBD2|TRBJ2-7
TGTGCCATCAGTGAGTCGGGGGTTAGCGGGAGCTCCTACGAGCAGTACTTC
CAISESGVSGSSYEQYF
>.|TRBV5-1|.|TRBJ2-1
TGCACCAGCAGCTTGGCCACGGGTTACAATGAGCAGTTCTTC
CTSSLATGYNEQFF
>.|TRBV10-3|.|TRBJ2-3
TGTGCCATCAGTGCCCCCACGGGCGGGACTTCCACAGATACGCAGTATTTT
CAISAPTGGTSTDTQYF
>few|TRBV20-1|.|TRBJ1-4
TGCAGTGCTCGGGACCTTACTAATGAAAAACTGTTTTTT
CSARDLTNEKLFF
>few|TRBV5-1|TRBD1|TRBJ1-2
TGCGCCAGCAGCTTGGAAGAAGGGGGCAACTATGGCTACACCTTC
CASSLEEGGNYGYTF
>.|TRBV27|TRBD2|TRBJ2-1
TGTGCCAGCAGCCTTAGCGGGGTTTACAATGAGCAGTTCTTC
CASSLSGVYNEQFF
>.|TRBV7-9|.|TRBJ1-1
TGTGCCAGCAGCTCGACGCACCGGATAAGGGGTGAAGCTTTCTTT
CASSSTHRIRGEAFF
>.|TRBV6-5|.|TRBJ1-5
TGTGCCAGTCGGTTGGGGGGTTCGAACAATCAGCCCCAGCATTTT
CASRLGGSNNQPQHF
>.|TRBV28|.|TRBJ2-3
TGTGCCAGCAGTTCCGACTACAGTTTAGGTCGCGCAGATACGCAGTATTTT
CASSSDYSLGRADTQYF
>few|TRBV6-2/TRBV6-3|.|TRBJ2-3
TGTGCCAGCAGTTACAGGTACAGGGACACAGATACGCAGTATTTT
CASSYRYRDTDTQYF
>.|TRBV19|.|TRBJ1-1
TGTGCCAGTAGTTCTTACTTTCAACAAGCTTTCTTT
CASSSYFQQAFF
>.|TRBV15|TRBD2|TRBJ2-1
TGTGCCACCAGCAGAGATGGTCGGGGGGGTAGGAATGAGCAGTTCTTC
CATSRDGRGGRNEQFF
>.|TRBV9|.|TRBJ1-4
TGTGCCAGCAGCGTAGCTGGGGGAACTAATGAAAAACTGTTTTTT
CASSVAGGTNEKLFF
>few|TRBV12-3/TRBV12-4|.|TRBJ2-1
TGTGCCAGCATTTTCGGTGGTGAGCAGTTCTTC
CASIFGGEQFF
>.|TRBV24-1|.|TRBJ2-3
TGTGCCTCCAGTGATCCACAGCCAGATACGCAGTATTTT
CASSDPQPDTQYF
>.|TRBV27|.|TRBJ1-5
TGTGCCAGCAGTCCCGCGGACAGAGCCAATCAGCCCCAGCATTTT
CASSPADRANQPQHF
>.|TRBV6-5|.|TRBJ1-6
TGTGCCAGCAGTTACGTGGTGGGGGGGAATTCACCCCTCCACTTT
CASSYVVGGNSPLHF